This T cell receptor beta chain stems from a study of post-analysis software for immune sequencing data. Study-level information: The study covered relapsing-remitting, secondary progressive and progressive-relapsing courses of multiple sclerosis.

Tagging with unique molecular identifiers was a feature of the TCR beta cDNA libraries. T cells numbering roughly 0.85 to 10 million gave rise to roughly 0.5 million cDNA molecules. MiXCR, run by TCRdb on the PCR reads, gives a single entry per CDR3 protein. The data contain about 540,000 distinct CDR3 sequences, less than 40% of them singletons. Concerning this clonotype itself: The antigen is not known.

CDR1 and CDR2 (germline): LNHDA, SQIVND (reference sequence). The CDR3 consists of 13 residues. V was shortened by 4 bases and J by 6 bases, with 10 bases between the two germline ends. Study-level results: Patients with multiple sclerosis recorded significantly lower normalized Chao1 diversity than controls, the study found. Co-batched samples clustered tightly together by F measure. Comparison of patients with controls showed five TRBV segments more frequent in patients, TRBV5-6, TRBV5-1 and TRBV20-1 among them.

The sequence was collected from a girl under 18 with multiple sclerosis. The chain uses TRBV19 and TRBJ1-5; D is undetermined. Sequenced: blood. The CDR3 loop is CASSTPPGQPQHF. CDR3 in DNA: TGTGCCAGTAGTACGCCCCCAGGTCAGCCCCAGCATTTT.